The 20 T cell receptor beta chains listed next were all sequenced from one sample in a study of T cells after yellow fever vaccination. TCRdb passed the 5' RACE reads through MiXCR, listing each CDR3 protein once. The table includes about 73,000 distinct CDR3 sequences, almost 8% detected once. Sequencing was performed on CD8+ T cells sorted from PBMCs, taken on the day of the yellow fever booster vaccination. The receptors stem from a young man who received the YFV17D yellow fever vaccine.

This rearrangement joins TRBV29-1 to TRBJ2-1; 9 positions match TRBD2. Germline CDR1 reads SQVTM; CDR2 reads ANQGSEA. With 6 bases clipped from V and 0 bases from J, the junction kept 3 bases outside the gene matches. This CDR3 comprises 14 residues. This chain's CDR3 is CSVAGGNSYNEQFF. The CDR3 DNA reads as TGCAGCGTAGCGGGAGGCAACTCCTACAATGAGCAGTTCTTC.

This clonotype was observed a handful of times. This sequence joins TRBV12-3 or TRBV12-4 and TRBJ2-5; 7 nucleotides align to TRBD1. Losses at the gene ends were 6 bases for V and 5 bases for J; bases not matched to a gene: 6. CDR3 size: 13 residues. CDR3 sequence: CASRTGLIETQYF. In nucleotides, the CDR3 is TGTGCCAGCAGGACAGGGTTGATTGAGACCCAGTACTTC.

The chain has TRBV29-1 and TRBJ2-7, with D uncertain. Germline V gene lookup returns CDR1 SQVTM and CDR2 ANQGSEA. CDR3 length: 15 amino acids. The V and J ends lost 3 bases and 2 bases respectively, with 17 bases between them. The CDR3 reads CSVDTSPEDPYEQYF. Written as DNA, the CDR3 is TGCAGCGTTGACACCTCCCCGGAAGACCCCTACGAGCAGTACTTC.

The chain links TRBV20-1 to TRBJ2-7; 12 nucleotides match TRBD2. The germline gives CDR1 DFQATT, CDR2 SNEGSKA (reference sequence). V shed 5 bases and J 2 bases; nucleotides not matched to a gene: 10. The CDR3 length is 16 residues. This CDR3 is CSADSWTSGTAYEQYF. In nucleotides, the CDR3 is TGCAGTGCTGACTCCTGGACTAGCGGGACCGCCTACGAGCAGTACTTC.

This clonotype was detected only a few times. The rearrangement joins TRBV2 to TRBJ2-1; 8 positions match TRBD1. The CDR3 is made up of 11 amino acids. Per germline, CDR1 SNHLY and CDR2 FYNNEI. V gave up 7 bases and J gave up 9 bases; unmatched junction bases: 2. The DNA for the CDR3 is TGTGCCAGCAACAGGGGGGTTGAGCAGTTCTTC. This translates into CASNRGVEQFF.

This clonotype came up many times. The CDR3 DNA reads as TGTGCCAGCAGCTTGGAGACAGCGAGCTCCTACGAGCAGTACTTC. Its protein is CASSLETASSYEQYF. The gene calls are TRBV5-6 and TRBJ2-7; a possible D gene is TRBD1 (5 bases). The CDR3 is made up of 15 amino acids. From germline, CDR1 is SGHDT and CDR2 YYEEEE. Trimming took off 0 bases at V and 0 bases at J, with 10 bases between the two ends.

This clonotype appeared many times. The chain couples TRBV12-3 or TRBV12-4 to TRBJ2-5; D unclear. V lost 4 bases and J 2 bases, leaving 8 bases between the germline ends. The CDR3 is 13 amino acids. CDR3 in DNA: TGTGCCAGCAGTTCGAGCGCGCAAGAGACCCAGTACTTC. This sequence encodes CASSSSAQETQYF.

The chain carries TRBV4-3 and TRBJ2-7; 7 positions match TRBD1. The CDR3 runs 14 residues. Per the germline V gene, CDR1 is LGHNA and CDR2 is YSLEER. J lost 6 bases, V lost 1 base, and 6 bases had no gene match. The CDR3 coding sequence is TGCGCCAGCAGCCAAGTTGAGGGGGCGGTCGAGCAGTACTTC. Amino acids: CASSQVEGAVEQYF.

This CDR3 reads CASSSWASGRDTQYF. In DNA form, the CDR3 reads TGTGCCAGCAGCTCATGGGCTAGCGGGAGGGATACGCAGTATTTT. The chain joins TRBV7-9 to TRBJ2-3, with 11 bases that match TRBD2. CDR3 length: 15 amino acids. The germline V gene encodes CDR1 SEHNR and CDR2 FQNEAQ (reference sequence). Trimming removed 4 bases from V and 6 bases from J; junction bases left unmatched: 6.

This clonotype appeared a few times. The rearrangement links TRBV6-1 to TRBJ2-5, with 12 bases lining up with TRBD2. The CDR3 length is 17 residues. The V segment lost 7 bases and the J segment 5 bases; nucleotides outside the gene matches: 14. Looked up from germline, CDR1 is MNHNS and CDR2 is SASEGT. In DNA, the CDR3 is TGTGCCAGCACAACGAACGCGGGACTAGCGGGCGGGGAGACCCAGTACTTC. This sequence encodes CASTTNAGLAGGETQYF.

The rearrangement uses TRBV29-1 and TRBJ2-5, with 9 bases fitting TRBD1. The junction had 10 bases not matched to a gene; V was cut back by 4 bases and J by 4 bases. The CDR3 is 15 amino acids. Germline CDR1 is SQVTM and CDR2 is ANQGSEA. CDR3: CSVGQTGGLAETQYF. The CDR3 DNA reads as TGCAGCGTTGGCCAGACAGGGGGGTTGGCAGAGACCCAGTACTTC.

In its sample, this clonotype was seen many times. The V call is TRBV6-5, the J call TRBJ2-1; no firm D call. Germline CDR1 reads MNHEY; CDR2 reads SVGAGI. V lost 0 bases, J lost 0 bases, and 12 bases lay in between. The CDR3 covers 17 residues. The CDR3 DNA reads TGTGCCAGCAGTTACTCGAGAATGGGATACTCCTACAATGAGCAGTTCTTC. It translates to CASSYSRMGYSYNEQFF.

The chain couples TRBV6-1 to TRBJ2-1; D is possibly TRBD1 or TRBD2 (5 bases each). CDR1 is MNHNS, CDR2 SASEGT, per germline. This CDR3 has 11 amino acids. V was shortened by 0 bases and J by 14 bases, with 8 bases between the two germline ends. CDR3 residues: CASSEAGTKFF. CDR3 coding DNA: TGTGCCAGCAGTGAAGCGGGGACCAAGTTCTTC.

This sequence joins TRBV23-1 and TRBJ2-7; possible D gene TRBD2, 6 bases. TRBV23-1 is reported as an ORF; its role is uncertain. V was cut by 5 bases and J by 1 base, with 12 bases left in between. The CDR3 runs 14 residues. CDR3 amino acids: CASSKLAGSYEQYF. CDR3 in DNA: TGCGCCAGCAGTAAACTAGCCGGGTCCTACGAGCAGTACTTC.

In DNA form, the CDR3 reads TGCGCCAGCAGCCACGGGGCTGAAGCTTTCTTT. The encoded protein is CASSHGAEAFF. The chain joins TRBV5-1 to TRBJ1-1; D is unresolved. The V end was cut by 4 bases, the J end by 6 bases, with 7 bases between. In germline, CDR1 is SGHRS, CDR2 YFSETQ. The CDR3 consists of 11 residues.

This clonotype was counted ten times or more. V is TRBV29-1 and J is TRBJ2-5; 10 bases line up with TRBD1. Trimming cost V 1 base and J 4 bases; bases outside gene matches: 6. Germline V gene data show CDR1 as SQVTM and CDR2 as ANQGSEA. The CDR3 sequence is 15 residues long. The CDR3: CSVEVGTGALETQYF. The CDR3 nucleotides read TGCAGCGTTGAAGTCGGGACAGGGGCCCTAGAGACCCAGTACTTC.

This clonotype came up a few times. This chain connects TRBV4-3 to TRBJ2-1; D possibly matches TRBD1 or TRBD2 (5 bases each). CDR1 and CDR2 from the germline V gene are LGHNA and YSLEER. The CDR3 consists of 18 residues. V was shortened by 0 bases and J by 0 bases, with 15 bases between the two germline ends. Here the CDR3 DNA reads TGCGCCAGCAGCCAAGATACAGGAAGCGGTTACTCCTACAATGAGCAGTTCTTC. Protein sequence: CASSQDTGSGYSYNEQFF.

V is TRBV7-8 and J is TRBJ2-1; 11 bases line up with TRBD2. The CDR3 is made up of 17 amino acids. The V and J ends lost 6 bases and 5 bases, in that order; junction bases with no gene match: 12. In germline, CDR1 is SGHVS, CDR2 FQNEAQ. CDR3 residues: CASRLLAGAEVHNEQFF. DNA of the CDR3: TGTGCCAGCAGGCTACTAGCGGGAGCCGAGGTACACAATGAGCAGTTCTTC.

This clonotype was recorded many times. V and J are TRBV20-1 and TRBJ2-3; no reliable D call. Per germline, CDR1 DFQATT and CDR2 SNEGSKA (reference sequence). The germline V and J ends were trimmed by 2 bases and 0 bases, with 18 bases remaining between them. This CDR3 is 17 amino acids long. CDR3 sequence (DNA): TGCAGTGCTAGAACGTTGCGACCGTTAACTAGCACAGATACGCAGTATTTT. This gives the protein CSARTLRPLTSTDTQYF.

This clonotype was seen more than once but under ten times. This chain joins TRBV6-5 and TRBJ1-2; possibly TRBD1 for D (6 bases). V shed 0 bases and J shed 8 bases, with 10 bases lying between them. The germline V gene has CDR1 MNHEY and CDR2 SVGAGI. The CDR3 runs 13 residues. The CDR3 DNA is TGTGCCAGCAGTTACTCTACAGGGTACGGCTACACCTTC. Amino acid sequence: CASSYSTGYGYTF.